The rows below give T cell receptor beta chains drawn from one sample of a study of blood T cell repertoires in COVID-19. Generated by immunoSEQ multiplex PCR, the TCRdb table keeps only in-frame clones and is missing some. Of about 60,000 clones in the sample, just under 85% were seen once. The specimen was peripheral blood. Source of these receptors: a man in his 60s with acute or convalescent COVID-19. Each CDR3 is given with its conserved first and last residue. Each record gives: J gene, clone size, V gene, CDR3 protein. Clone size appears in some rows only: once, few, many, or a class for an expanded clone.

j_gene: TRBJ1-4
abundance: .
v_gene: TRBV28
CDR3aa: CASRVSNEKLFF

j_gene: TRBJ1-1
abundance: .
v_gene: TRBV2
CDR3aa: CASRKLMNTEAFF

j_gene: TRBJ2-7
abundance: few
v_gene: TRBV5-1
CDR3aa: CASSFGQAEQYF

j_gene: TRBJ2-7
abundance: once
v_gene: TRBV7-6
CDR3aa: CASSNYPPAYEQYF

j_gene: TRBJ1-2
abundance: .
v_gene: TRBV18
CDR3aa: CASSPGQGDVGGYTF

j_gene: TRBJ1-2
abundance: .
v_gene: TRBV6-5
CDR3aa: CASGEVGGLLGGYTF

j_gene: TRBJ2-7
abundance: few
v_gene: TRBV6-1
CDR3aa: CASSEDAGGPFEQYF

j_gene: TRBJ1-1
abundance: .
v_gene: TRBV11-2
CDR3aa: CASSNTKAFF

j_gene: TRBJ2-3
abundance: .
v_gene: TRBV2
CDR3aa: CAIHKSDSATYTQYF

j_gene: TRBJ2-1
abundance: .
v_gene: TRBV24-1
CDR3aa: CATSDSSGTGALTYNEQFF